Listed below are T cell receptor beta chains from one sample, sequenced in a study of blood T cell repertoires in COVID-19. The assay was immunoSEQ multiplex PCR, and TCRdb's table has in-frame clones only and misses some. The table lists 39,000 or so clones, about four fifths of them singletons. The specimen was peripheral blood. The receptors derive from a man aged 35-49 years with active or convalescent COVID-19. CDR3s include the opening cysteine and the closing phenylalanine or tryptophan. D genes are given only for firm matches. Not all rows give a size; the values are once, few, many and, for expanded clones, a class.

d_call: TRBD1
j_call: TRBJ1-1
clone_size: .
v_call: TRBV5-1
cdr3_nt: TGCGCCAGCAGCTCTACAGGGGCCGGAACTGAAGCTTTCTTT
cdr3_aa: CASSSTGAGTEAFF

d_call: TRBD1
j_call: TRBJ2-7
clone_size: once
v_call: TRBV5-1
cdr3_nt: TGCGCCAGCAGCGGACAGGGGACCTACGAGCAGTACTTC
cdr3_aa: CASSGQGTYEQYF

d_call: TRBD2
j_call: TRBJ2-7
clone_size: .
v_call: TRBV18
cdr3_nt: TGTGCCAGCTCACAGGCTAGCGGGACTCCCGAGCAGTACTTC
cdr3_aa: CASSQASGTPEQYF

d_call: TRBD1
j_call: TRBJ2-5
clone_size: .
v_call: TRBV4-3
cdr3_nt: TGCGCCAGCAGCCAAGGGCAGGGGGTGGAGACCCAGTACTTC
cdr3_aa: CASSQGQGVETQYF

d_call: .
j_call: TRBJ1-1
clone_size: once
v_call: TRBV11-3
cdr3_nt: TGTGCCAGCAGCTCCGGCCTCAGGGATGGGAACACTGAAGCTTTCTTT
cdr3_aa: CASSSGLRDGNTEAFF

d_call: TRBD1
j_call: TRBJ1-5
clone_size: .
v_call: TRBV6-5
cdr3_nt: TGTGCCAGCAGCCTTCGACAGGGTCTTCAACAGCCCCAGCATTTT
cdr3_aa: CASSLRQGLQQPQHF

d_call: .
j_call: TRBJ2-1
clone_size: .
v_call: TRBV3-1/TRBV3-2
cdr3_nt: TGTGCCAGCAGACAATCCGGGACTTCCAATGAGCAGTTCTTC
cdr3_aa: CASRQSGTSNEQFF

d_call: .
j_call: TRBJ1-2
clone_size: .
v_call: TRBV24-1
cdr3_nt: TGTGCCACCAGTGATCCCTTCAGGGGCTACACCTTC
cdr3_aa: CATSDPFRGYTF

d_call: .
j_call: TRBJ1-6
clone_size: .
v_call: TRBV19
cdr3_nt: TGTGCCAGTAGTTGGCTGGGGCGGGAGTCACCCCTCCACTTT
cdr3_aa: CASSWLGRESPLHF

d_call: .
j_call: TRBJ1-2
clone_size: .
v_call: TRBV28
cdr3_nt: TGTGCCAGCAGTCCCCCGCCGACAGCCCTCGCGGGCTACACCTTC
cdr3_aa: CASSPPPTALAGYTF

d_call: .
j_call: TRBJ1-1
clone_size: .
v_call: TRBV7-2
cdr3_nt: TGTGCCAGCAGCTTAAGCGAGACCCGTGAAGCTTTCTTT
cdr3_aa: CASSLSETREAFF

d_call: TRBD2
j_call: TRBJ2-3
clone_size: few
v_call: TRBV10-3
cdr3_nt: TGTGCCATCAGTGAAAGTAGCGGGGCTAGCACAGATACGCAGTATTTT
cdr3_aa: CAISESSGASTDTQYF

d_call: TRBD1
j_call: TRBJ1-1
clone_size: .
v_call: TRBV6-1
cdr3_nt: TGTGCCAGCAGTGAATGGGACAGGAACACTGAAGCTTTCTTT
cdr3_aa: CASSEWDRNTEAFF

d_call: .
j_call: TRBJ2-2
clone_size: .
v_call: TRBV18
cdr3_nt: TGTGCCAGCTCACCCTATGAGTCCGGGGAGCTGTTTTTT
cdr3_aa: CASSPYESGELFF

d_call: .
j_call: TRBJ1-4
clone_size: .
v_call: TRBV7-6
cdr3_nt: TGTGCCAGCAGCTCGGGGGGGAAGCTGACAACTAATGAAAAACTGTTTTTT
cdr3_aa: CASSSGGKLTTNEKLFF

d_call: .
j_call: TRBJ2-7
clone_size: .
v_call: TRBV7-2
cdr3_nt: TGTGCCAGCAGCTCTAGTACGCCGTACGAGCAGTACTTC
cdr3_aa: CASSSSTPYEQYF

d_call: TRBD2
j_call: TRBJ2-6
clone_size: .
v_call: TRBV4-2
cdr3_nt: TGTGCCAGCAGCCAAGGGGGGGGTATCGACGTCCTGACTTTC
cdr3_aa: CASSQGGGIDVLTF

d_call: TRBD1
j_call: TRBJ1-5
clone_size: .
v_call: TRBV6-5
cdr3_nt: TGTGCCAGCAGTTGGGGACAGGGAAATCAGCCCCAGCATTTT
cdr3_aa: CASSWGQGNQPQHF

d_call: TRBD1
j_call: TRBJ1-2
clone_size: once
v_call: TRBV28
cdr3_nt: TGTGCCAGCAGTTTGGGACAGGGCAGCGGCTACACCTTC
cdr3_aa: CASSLGQGSGYTF

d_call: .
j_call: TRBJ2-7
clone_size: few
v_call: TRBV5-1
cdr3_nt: TGCGCCAGCAGCTTGGGGGCGGGGGCCCAGCTAGTGCAGTACTTC
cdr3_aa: CASSLGAGAQLVQYF

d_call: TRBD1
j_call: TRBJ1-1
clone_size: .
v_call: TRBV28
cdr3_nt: TGTGCCAGCAGTCCAACCTCCCGACAGGGGGCTGAAGCTTTCTTT
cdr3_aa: CASSPTSRQGAEAFF

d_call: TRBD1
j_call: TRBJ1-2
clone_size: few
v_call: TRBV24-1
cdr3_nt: TGTGCCACCAGTGAACCCGACAGGGCCTATGGCTACACCTTC
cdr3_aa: CATSEPDRAYGYTF

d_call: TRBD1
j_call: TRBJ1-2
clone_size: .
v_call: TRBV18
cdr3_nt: TGTGCCAGCTCCCAGACAGGGGTCCATGGCTACACCTTC
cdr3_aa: CASSQTGVHGYTF

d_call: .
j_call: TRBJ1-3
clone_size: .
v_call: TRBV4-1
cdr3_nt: TGCGCCAGCAGAGGACCGGGGGGGACCACCATATATTTT
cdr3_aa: CASRGPGGTTIYF

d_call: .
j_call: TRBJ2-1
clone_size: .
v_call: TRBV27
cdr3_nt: TGTGCCAGCAGTCCGACTCCAGACGGGACTGCCTTGAGGCGTGAGCAGTTCTTC
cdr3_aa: CASSPTPDGTALRREQFF

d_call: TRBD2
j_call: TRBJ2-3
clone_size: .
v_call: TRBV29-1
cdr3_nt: TGCAGCGTCCAAGCGGCTAGCGGCCGGGATACGCAGTATTTT
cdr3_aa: CSVQAASGRDTQYF

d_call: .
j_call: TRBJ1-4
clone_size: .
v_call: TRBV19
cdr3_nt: TGTGCCAGTAGTTCGGCTCGGGGGAGGAGTGAAAAACTGTTTTTT
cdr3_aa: CASSSARGRSEKLFF

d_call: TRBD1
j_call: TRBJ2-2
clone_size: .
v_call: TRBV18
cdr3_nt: TGTGCCAGCTCACCCCCGGGACAGGTTAAGCGGGAGCTGTTTTTT
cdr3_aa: CASSPPGQVKRELFF

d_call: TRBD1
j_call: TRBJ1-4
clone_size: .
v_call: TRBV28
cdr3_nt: TGTGCCAGCAGTGAACCCGGTGTAGGGGGCAGAAAACTGTTTTTT
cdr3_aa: CASSEPGVGGRKLFF

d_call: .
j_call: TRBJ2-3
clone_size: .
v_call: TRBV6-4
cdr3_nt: TGTGCCAGCAGTCCTGAGGGGGGCACAGATACGCAGTATTTT
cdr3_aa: CASSPEGGTDTQYF

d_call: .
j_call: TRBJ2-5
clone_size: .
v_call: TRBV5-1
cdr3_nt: TGCGCCAGCAGCTTCATCCGAGGAGAGACCCAGTACTTC
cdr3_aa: CASSFIRGETQYF

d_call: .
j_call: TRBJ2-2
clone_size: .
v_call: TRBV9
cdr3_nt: TGTGCCAGCAGCGTACGGCAGGGGGGTCCCGGGGAGCTGTTTTTT
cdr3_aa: CASSVRQGGPGELFF

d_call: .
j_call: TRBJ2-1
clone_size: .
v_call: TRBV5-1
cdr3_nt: TGCGCCAGCAGCTTACAGGGTCATAATGAGCAGTTCTTC
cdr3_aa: CASSLQGHNEQFF

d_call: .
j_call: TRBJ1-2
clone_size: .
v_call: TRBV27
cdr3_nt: TGTGCCACCAACGGGAGGGGGTTCGGCTACACCTTC
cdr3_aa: CATNGRGFGYTF

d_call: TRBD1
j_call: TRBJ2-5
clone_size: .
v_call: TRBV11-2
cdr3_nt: TGTGCCAGCAGCCAACAGGGGCTTGGGACCCAGTACTTC
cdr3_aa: CASSQQGLGTQYF

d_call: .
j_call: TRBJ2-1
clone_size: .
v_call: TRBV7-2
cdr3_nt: TGTGCCAGCAGCTTAGTCGGACATCTCTACAATGAGCAGTTCTTC
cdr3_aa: CASSLVGHLYNEQFF

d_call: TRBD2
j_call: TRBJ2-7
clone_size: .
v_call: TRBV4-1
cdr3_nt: TGCGCCAGCAGCCAAGATGCCCTAGCGGGGGGCTTGGAGCAGTACTTC
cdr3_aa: CASSQDALAGGLEQYF

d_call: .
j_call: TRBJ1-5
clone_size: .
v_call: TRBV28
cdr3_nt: TGTGCCATCGCTCAGGGTAATCAGCCCCAGCATTTT
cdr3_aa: CAIAQGNQPQHF

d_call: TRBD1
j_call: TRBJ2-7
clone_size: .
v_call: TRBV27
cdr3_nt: TGTGCCAGCAGTTTGACAGGGACCTACGAGCAGTACTTC
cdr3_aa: CASSLTGTYEQYF

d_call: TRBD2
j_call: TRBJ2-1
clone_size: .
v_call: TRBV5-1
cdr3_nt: TGCGCCAGCAGCTTGGGACTAGCGGGGAATGAGCAGTTCTTC
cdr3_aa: CASSLGLAGNEQFF

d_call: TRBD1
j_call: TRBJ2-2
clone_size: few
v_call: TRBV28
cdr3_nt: TGTGCCAGCAGAAAGGGACAGTTAGACACCGGGGAGCTGTTTTTT
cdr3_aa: CASRKGQLDTGELFF

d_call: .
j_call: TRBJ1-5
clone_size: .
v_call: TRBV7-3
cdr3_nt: TGTGCCAGCAGCTTGGACAACAATCAGCCCCAGCATTTT
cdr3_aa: CASSLDNNQPQHF

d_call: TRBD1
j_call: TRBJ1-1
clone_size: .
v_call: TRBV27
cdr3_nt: TGTGCCAGCAGTCACCCACAGGGGGCTGAGGCTTTCTTT
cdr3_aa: CASSHPQGAEAFF

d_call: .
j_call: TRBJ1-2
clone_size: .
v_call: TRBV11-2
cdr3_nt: TGTGCCAGCAGTCCCGAGTCCGGGACACGAACCTTC
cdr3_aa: CASSPESGTRTF

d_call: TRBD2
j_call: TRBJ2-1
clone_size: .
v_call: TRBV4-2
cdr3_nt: TGTGCCAGTACCCTATACGCGGGAGGGTACAATGAGCAGTTCTTC
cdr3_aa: CASTLYAGGYNEQFF

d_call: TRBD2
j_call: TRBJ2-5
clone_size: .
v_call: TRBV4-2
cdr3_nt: TGTGCCAGCAGCCAAGATACGACTAGCGGGACCCAAGAGACCCAGTACTTC
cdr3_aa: CASSQDTTSGTQETQYF

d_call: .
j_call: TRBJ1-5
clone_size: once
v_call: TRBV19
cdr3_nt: TGTGCCAGTAGAGCCGACAGATACTTCAATCAGCCCCAGCATTTT
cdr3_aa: CASRADRYFNQPQHF

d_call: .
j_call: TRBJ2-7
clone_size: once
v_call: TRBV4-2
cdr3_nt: TGTGCCAGCAGCCACCGGGACACCTACGAGCAGTACTTC
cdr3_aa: CASSHRDTYEQYF

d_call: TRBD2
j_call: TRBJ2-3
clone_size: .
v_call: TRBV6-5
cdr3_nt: TGTGCCAGTTTACTAGCGGGAGGTACAGATACGCAGTATTTT
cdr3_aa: CASLLAGGTDTQYF

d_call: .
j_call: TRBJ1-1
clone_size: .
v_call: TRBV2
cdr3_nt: TGTGCCAGCAGTGAACTCAGGGAAGCTTTCTTT
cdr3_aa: CASSELREAFF

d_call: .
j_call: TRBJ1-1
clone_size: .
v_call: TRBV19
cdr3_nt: TGTGCCAGTAGTATTCCCATGAGGAACACTGAAGCTTTCTTT
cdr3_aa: CASSIPMRNTEAFF

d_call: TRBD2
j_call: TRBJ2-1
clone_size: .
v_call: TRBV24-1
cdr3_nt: TGTGCCACCAGTGCTAGCGGGAGGGACTACAATGAGCAGTTCTTC
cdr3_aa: CATSASGRDYNEQFF

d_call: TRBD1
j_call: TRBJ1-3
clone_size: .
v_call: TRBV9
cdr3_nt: TGTGCCAGCAGCGTACAAGGGTCAGGGGGAAGAAACACCATATATTTT
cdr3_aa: CASSVQGSGGRNTIYF

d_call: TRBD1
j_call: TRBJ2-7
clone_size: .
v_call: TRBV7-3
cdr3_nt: TGTGCCAGCAGCCTTGGGACAGGGGCCTACGAGCAGTACTTC
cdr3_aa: CASSLGTGAYEQYF

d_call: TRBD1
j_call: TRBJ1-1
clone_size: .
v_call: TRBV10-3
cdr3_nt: TGTGCCACCGGGACGGGACAGCCTTCTGAAGCTTTCTTT
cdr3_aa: CATGTGQPSEAFF

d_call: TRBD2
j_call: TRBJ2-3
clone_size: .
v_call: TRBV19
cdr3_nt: TGTGCCAGCCAGGGAGGGTTGAGGGATACGCAGTATTTT
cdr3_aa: CASQGGLRDTQYF

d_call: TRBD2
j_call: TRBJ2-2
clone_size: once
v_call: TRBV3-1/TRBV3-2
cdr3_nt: TGTGCCAGCAGCCCCCTAGGCGGGAGGCCCGGGGAGCTGTTTTTT
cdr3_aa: CASSPLGGRPGELFF

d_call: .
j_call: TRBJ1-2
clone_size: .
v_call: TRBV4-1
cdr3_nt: TGCGCCAGCAGCCAAGATATTTTCAGGCAGGGTGCTGGCTACACCTTC
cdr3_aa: CASSQDIFRQGAGYTF

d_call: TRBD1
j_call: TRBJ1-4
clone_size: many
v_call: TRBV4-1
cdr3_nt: TGCGCCAGCAGCCAGACCGGGACAGGGCGGGAAAAACTGTTTTTT
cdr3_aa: CASSQTGTGREKLFF